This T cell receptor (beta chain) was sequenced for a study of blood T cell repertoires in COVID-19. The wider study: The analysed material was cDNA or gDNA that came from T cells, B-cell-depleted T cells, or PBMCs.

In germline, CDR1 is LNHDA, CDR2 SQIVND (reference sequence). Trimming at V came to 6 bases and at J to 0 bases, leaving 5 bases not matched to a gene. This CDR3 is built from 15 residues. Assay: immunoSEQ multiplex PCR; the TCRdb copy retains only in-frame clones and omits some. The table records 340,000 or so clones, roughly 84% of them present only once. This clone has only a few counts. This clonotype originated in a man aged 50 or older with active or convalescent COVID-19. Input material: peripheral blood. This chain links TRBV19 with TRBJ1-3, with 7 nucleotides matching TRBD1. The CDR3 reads CASRRDRHSGNTIYF. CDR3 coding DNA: TGTGCCAGTAGACGGGACAGACACTCTGGAAACACCATATATTTT. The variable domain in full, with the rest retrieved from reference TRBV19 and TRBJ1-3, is DGGITQSPKYLFRKEGQNVTLSCEQNLNHDAMYWYRQDPGQGLRLIYYSQIVNDFQKGDIAEGYSVSREKKESFPLTVTSAQKNPTAFYLCASRRDRHSGNTIYFGEGSWLTVV.